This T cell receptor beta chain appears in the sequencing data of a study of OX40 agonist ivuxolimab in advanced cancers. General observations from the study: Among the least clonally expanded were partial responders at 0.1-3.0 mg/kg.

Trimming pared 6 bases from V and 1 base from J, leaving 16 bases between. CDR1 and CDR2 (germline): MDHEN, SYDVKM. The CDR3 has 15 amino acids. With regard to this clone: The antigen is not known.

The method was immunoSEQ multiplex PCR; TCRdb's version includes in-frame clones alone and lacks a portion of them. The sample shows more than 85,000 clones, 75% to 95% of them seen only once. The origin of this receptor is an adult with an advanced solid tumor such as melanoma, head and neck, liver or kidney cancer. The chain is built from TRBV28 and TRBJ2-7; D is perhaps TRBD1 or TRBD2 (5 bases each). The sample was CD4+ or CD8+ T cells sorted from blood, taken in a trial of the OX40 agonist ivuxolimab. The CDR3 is CASRDSGRGSYEQYF. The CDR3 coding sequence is TGTGCCAGCAGGGACTCGGGGCGCGGATCCTACGAGCAGTACTTC.